What follows are 10 T cell receptor beta chains derived from one specimen sequenced in a study of vaccination and CD4 T cells after COVID-19. TCRdb redid the calling of the PCR reads with MiXCR, one entry per CDR3 protein. The sample carries approximately 20,000 distinct CDR3 sequences, 60% recorded once. The sample consisted of CD4+ T cells from blood, taken after SARS-CoV-2 vaccination. Receptors were obtained from a human donor who had recovered from COVID-19.

A few counts support this clonotype. The CDR3 region is CSARSSPGELFF. The CDR3 nucleotides read TGCAGTGCTAGATCTTCTCCCGGGGAGCTGTTTTTT. The chain combines TRBV20-1 with TRBJ2-2; D gene uncertain. CDR1 is DFQATT and CDR2 is SNEGSKA in the germline V gene (reference sequence). The CDR3 runs 12 residues. Between the trimmed V and J ends, which lost 2 bases and 6 bases, there was a span of 7 bases.

The chain is built from TRBV7-9 and TRBJ2-7; 7 bases match TRBD2. Germline CDR1 is SEHNR and CDR2 is FQNEAQ (reference sequence). The CDR3 is made up of 14 amino acids. Losses at the gene ends were 3 bases for V and 1 base for J; bases not matched to a gene: 3. The DNA of the CDR3 is TGTGCCAGCAGCTTCAGCGGGACTTCCTACGAGCAGTACTTC. This translates into CASSFSGTSYEQYF.

This chain uses TRBV2 with TRBJ2-5; TRBD2 matches at 7 bases. This CDR3 is 14 amino acids long. Trimming at V came to 8 bases and at J to 2 bases, leaving 8 bases not matched to a gene. Germline V gives CDR1 SNHLY, CDR2 FYNNEI. This CDR3 reads CASRDYGRQETQYF. The CDR3 DNA reads TGTGCCAGCCGGGACTACGGGCGTCAAGAGACCCAGTACTTC.

V is TRBV7-9 and J is TRBJ2-7, with 9 positions matching TRBD2. Germline CDR1 reads SEHNR; CDR2 reads FQNEAQ (reference sequence). The CDR3 spans 15 residues. J lost 2 bases, V lost 1 base, and 3 bases had no gene match. In DNA form, the CDR3 reads TGTGCCAGCAGCTTAGGACTAGCGGAGGCCTACGAGCAGTACTTC. It codes for CASSLGLAEAYEQYF.

The chain is built from TRBV15 and TRBJ1-1; 7 bases are shared with TRBD1. The J segment lost 1 base and the V segment lost 0 bases, leaving 11 bases of the junction unmatched. Germline V gene sequence: CDR1 LNHNV, CDR2 YYDKDF (reference sequence). This CDR3 region has 18 residues. The CDR3 loop is CATSRDREEGAGNTEAFF. In DNA form, the CDR3 reads TGTGCCACCAGCAGAGATCGTGAAGAGGGGGCTGGGAACACTGAAGCTTTCTTT.

The chain joins TRBV10-3 to TRBJ2-1, with D possibly being TRBD2 (6 bases). V was pared by 2 bases and J by 7 bases, with 15 bases between. CDR1 and CDR2 (germline): ENHRY, SYGVKD. The CDR3 is 15 amino acids. The CDR3 DNA is TGTGCCATCAGTGAGACTAGCCTCAAAGCGAATGAGCAGTTCTTC. The encoded protein is CAISETSLKANEQFF.

The chain carries TRBV30 and TRBJ2-1; 8 nucleotides match TRBD2. With V trimmed by 2 bases and J by 4 bases, 4 bases remained unmatched. Germline loops: CDR1 GTSNPN, CDR2 SVGIG (reference sequence). The CDR3 contains 14 residues. This CDR3 reads CAWSSGSEYNEQFF. The CDR3 nucleotides read TGTGCCTGGAGTAGCGGGAGCGAGTACAATGAGCAGTTCTTC.

V is TRBV21-1 and J is TRBJ2-3; TRBD2, as called in the table, went unchecked against the DNA. TRBV21-1 is tagged as a pseudogene. The length of the CDR3 is 15 residues. DNA for the CDR3: TGTGCCAGCAGTTTTTCTAGCGGGAGTCCAGATACGCAGTATTTT. Residues: CASSFSSGSPDTQYF.

Only one count was recorded for this clonotype. The chain couples TRBV20-1 to TRBJ2-7, with TRBD2 as a possible D gene (5 bases). The germline V gene has CDR1 DFQATT and CDR2 SNEGSKA (reference sequence). The CDR3 runs 15 residues. Trimming removed 3 bases from V and 3 bases from J, with 18 bases in between. CDR3 DNA: TGCAGTGCTAGTAGCCTCTGGGAGAAACTCTACGAGCAGTACTTC. Its protein is CSASSLWEKLYEQYF.

In regard to this clonotype: A much larger clone differs from this one at a single base, so this may be a read error. CDR3 sequence (DNA): TGTGCCACCAGTGACGTTGACATAGCTAGCACAGATACGCAGTATTTT. Its protein product is CATSDVDIASTDTQYF. This chain links TRBV24-1 with TRBJ2-3; D is unresolved. V was shortened by 4 bases and J by 0 bases, with 13 bases between the two germline ends. CDR1 and CDR2 (germline): KGHDR, SFDVKD. The CDR3 length is 16 residues.